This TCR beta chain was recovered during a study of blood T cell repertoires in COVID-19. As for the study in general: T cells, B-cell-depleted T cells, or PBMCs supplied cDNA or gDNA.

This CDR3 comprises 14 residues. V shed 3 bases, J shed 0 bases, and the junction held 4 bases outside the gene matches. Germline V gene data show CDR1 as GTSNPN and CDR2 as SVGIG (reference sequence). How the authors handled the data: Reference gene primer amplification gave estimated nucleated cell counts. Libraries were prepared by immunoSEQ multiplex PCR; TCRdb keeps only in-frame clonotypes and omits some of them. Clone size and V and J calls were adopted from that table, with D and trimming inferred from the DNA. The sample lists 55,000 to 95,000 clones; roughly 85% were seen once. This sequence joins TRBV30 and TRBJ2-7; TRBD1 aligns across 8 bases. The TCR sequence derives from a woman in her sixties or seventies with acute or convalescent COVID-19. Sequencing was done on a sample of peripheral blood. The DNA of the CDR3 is TGTGCCTGGAGCCCACAGGGGGTCTCCTACGAGCAGTACTTC. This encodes CAWSPQGVSYEQYF.